This note documents a single T cell receptor beta chain sequence. Seattle cases were enrolled at active infection and followed longitudinally. The data originate from a study of blood T cell repertoires in COVID-19. Study context: Some COVID-19 samples were acute and others convalescent; all came from the United States, Italy and Spain. In each case, the material was cDNA or gDNA derived from T cells, B-cell-depleted T cells, or PBMCs.

Per the original data handling: From reference gene primer amplification, estimates of nucleated cell counts were derived. Produced via immunoSEQ multiplex PCR; TCRdb's table is partial and in-frame only. V, J and clone size are taken as reported in that table, and D and trimming were inferred from the DNA itself. The sample lists just under 350,000 clones, about nine tenths occurring once. Per the germline V gene, CDR1 is MNHEY and CDR2 is SMNVEV (reference sequence). This CDR3 contains 14 residues. The V and J ends lost 5 bases and 6 bases, in that order; junction bases with no gene match: 6. Material: peripheral blood. This receptor was identified in a woman in her 70s with COVID-19, enrolled during active disease. This rearrangement joins TRBV27 to TRBJ2-7, with TRBD2 matching over 11 bases. CDR3 residues: CASSALAGGFEQYF. The CDR3 coding sequence is TGTGCCAGCAGTGCTCTAGCGGGGGGTTTCGAGCAGTACTTC.